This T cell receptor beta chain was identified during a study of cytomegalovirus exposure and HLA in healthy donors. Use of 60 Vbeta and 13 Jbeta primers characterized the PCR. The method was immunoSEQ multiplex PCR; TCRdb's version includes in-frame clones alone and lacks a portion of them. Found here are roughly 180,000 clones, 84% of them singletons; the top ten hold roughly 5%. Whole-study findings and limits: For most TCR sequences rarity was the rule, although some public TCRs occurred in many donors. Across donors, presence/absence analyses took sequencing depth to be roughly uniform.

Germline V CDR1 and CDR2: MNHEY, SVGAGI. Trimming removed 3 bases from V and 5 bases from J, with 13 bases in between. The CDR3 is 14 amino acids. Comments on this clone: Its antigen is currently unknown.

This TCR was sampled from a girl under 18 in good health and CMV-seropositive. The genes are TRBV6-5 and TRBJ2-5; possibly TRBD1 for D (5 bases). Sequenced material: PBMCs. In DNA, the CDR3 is TGTGCCAGCAGTTATGGTGGCAGACAGGAGACCCAGTACTTC. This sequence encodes CASSYGGRQETQYF.